A single sample gave rise to the 3 T cell receptor beta chains below, sequenced in a study of early T cells in non-severe SARS-CoV-2 infection. TCRdb re-called the 5' RACE reads with MiXCR, one entry per CDR3 protein. The sample lists about 25,000 distinct CDR3 sequences, about 4.6% occurring once. What was sequenced was whole blood. Receptors were obtained from an adult who was a healthcare worker with PCR-confirmed SARS-CoV-2 infection or an uninfected control (not recorded which).

This clonotype has ten or more counts. The V and J genes are TRBV20-1 and TRBJ2-1; weak D call: TRBD2 (5 bases). Trimming cost V 0 bases and J 0 bases, with 9 bases left between them. Germline values: CDR1 DFQATT, CDR2 SNEGSKA (reference sequence). CDR3 length equals 15 residues. DNA of the CDR3: TGCAGTGCTAGAGAGGACTCAAGCTCCTACAATGAGCAGTTCTTC. Translating it yields CSAREDSSSYNEQFF.

This clonotype was recorded many times. The chain combines TRBV7-3 with TRBJ2-1; D is unresolved. The germline V gene encodes CDR1 SGHTA and CDR2 FQGTGA. The CDR3 spans 15 residues. The V gene lost 5 bases and the J gene lost 6 bases, with 17 bases spanning the gap. The chain's CDR3 is CASSTRHGRSNEQFF. The CDR3 DNA reads as TGTGCCAGCAGCACCCGACACGGTCGCTCCAATGAGCAGTTCTTC.

This clonotype was seen repeatedly, ten times or more. The chain uses TRBV5-1 and TRBJ2-1; tentatively, D is TRBD1 (6 bases). CDR3 length: 13 amino acids. Germline CDR1 reads SGHRS; CDR2 reads YFSETQ. Trimming took 7 bases from V and 15 from J, leaving 23 bases between them. CDR3 coding DNA: TGCGCCAGCTCCCCACACGTAGGGACAAGGCTGTTCTTC. Translation: CASSPHVGTRLFF.